A selection of T cell receptor beta chains follows, all from one sample in a study of blood T cells in healthy people across ages. Each CDR3 protein gets one entry after TCRdb re-called the 5' RACE reads with MiXCR. The repertoire holds about 1,600,000 distinct CDR3 sequences, with approximately 40% as singletons. The specimen was blood. Receptors were obtained from a woman younger than 35 in good health. Both conserved end residues are part of each CDR3. The D gene is left open where the match is weak. For some rows the clone size is stated as once, few or many, or as a class when expanded; others skip it.

-	TRBV6-1	TRBJ2-4	few	CASAIAKNIQYF	TGTGCCAGCGCAATAGCCAAAAACATTCAGTACTTC
-	TRBV2	TRBJ2-5	-	CASSDGSSYNEQYF	TGTGCCAGCAGTGACGGTAGCTCCTACAATGAGCAGTACTTC
-	TRBV11-2	TRBJ1-2	few	CASSLDSRAYGYTF	TGTGCCAGCAGCTTAGATAGCAGGGCGTATGGCTACACCTTC
TRBD1	TRBV5-1	TRBJ1-1	-	CASPGTGGRIIAGEAFF	TGCGCCAGCCCCGGGACAGGGGGCAGAATTATCGCCGGTGAAGCTTTCTTT
-	TRBV27	TRBJ2-7	few	CASSVGQNIEQYF	TGTGCCAGCAGTGTAGGGCAGAATATCGAGCAGTACTTC
-	TRBV6-1	TRBJ2-7	-	CTSSGREVYEQYF	TGTACCAGCAGTGGCAGGGAGGTCTACGAGCAGTACTTC
-	TRBV5-1	TRBJ2-3	-	CASRFDSRTDTQYF	TGCGCCAGCAGGTTTGACAGCCGCACAGATACGCAGTATTTT
TRBD1	TRBV2	TRBJ2-7	-	CASSPRTGTGNYEQYF	TGTGCCAGCAGTCCTCGCACCGGGACAGGGAACTACGAGCAGTACTTC
TRBD1	TRBV27	TRBJ2-1	-	CASSLSGTGNEQFF	TGTGCCAGCAGTTTATCGGGGACAGGCAATGAGCAGTTCTTC
TRBD1	TRBV12-3/TRBV12-4	TRBJ2-1	few	CASSGQAEYNEQFF	TGTGCCAGCAGCGGACAGGCGGAATACAATGAGCAGTTCTTC
-	TRBV6-1	TRBJ1-2	-	CASSEGQANYGYTF	TGTGCCAGCAGTGAAGGGCAAGCTAACTATGGCTACACCTTC
-	TRBV6-6	TRBJ1-2	-	CASSYLFREGDGYGYTF	TGTGCCAGCAGTTACTTGTTCAGGGAGGGGGACGGCTATGGCTACACCTTC
-	TRBV20-1	TRBJ2-3	few	CSARKEDTQYF	TGCAGTGCTAGAAAAGAGGATACGCAGTATTTT
-	TRBV7-2	TRBJ1-2	few	CASSARVDYGYTF	TGTGCCAGCAGCGCGCGGGTTGACTATGGCTACACCTTC
TRBD1	TRBV10-3	TRBJ2-7	-	CAITPDRVIHEQYF	TGTGCCATCACCCCGGACAGGGTGATCCACGAGCAGTACTTC
-	TRBV9	TRBJ1-2	-	CASSVALDRRWDGYTF	TGTGCCAGCAGCGTAGCTCTTGACCGGCGATGGGATGGCTACACCTTC
-	TRBV20-1	TRBJ2-7	-	CSADYPRGLVGDYEQYF	TGCAGTGCTGATTACCCTAGGGGATTGGTCGGAGACTACGAGCAGTACTTC
TRBD1	TRBV27	TRBJ2-1	-	CASSVPGQHYNEQFF	TGTGCCAGCAGTGTACCGGGACAGCATTACAATGAGCAGTTCTTC
-	TRBV5-1	TRBJ2-6	few	CASSQGTSGANVLTF	TGCGCCAGCAGCCAAGGGACTTCTGGGGCCAACGTCCTGACTTTC
TRBD2	TRBV20-1	TRBJ2-7	few	CSARDPSGSSYEQYF	TGCAGTGCTAGAGATCCTAGCGGGAGCTCCTACGAGCAGTACTTC
TRBD2	TRBV20-1	TRBJ2-3	-	CSARRPTGTSGRHSTDTQYF	TGCAGTGCCAGACGACCTACCGGGACTAGCGGGAGGCATAGCACAGATACGCAGTATTTT
-	TRBV6-6	TRBJ2-7	-	CASSRDGGYEQYF	TGTGCCAGCAGTCGGGACGGAGGCTACGAGCAGTACTTC
TRBD2	TRBV20-1	TRBJ2-5	few	CSAKTGLAQETQYF	TGCAGTGCCAAAACGGGACTAGCACAAGAGACCCAGTACTTC
-	TRBV12-3/TRBV12-4	TRBJ1-2	-	CASSWDGTYYGYTF	TGTGCCAGCAGTTGGGACGGGACCTACTATGGCTACACCTTC
TRBD1	TRBV6-6	TRBJ1-4	few	CASGPGQGNEKLFF	TGTGCCAGCGGACCGGGACAGGGTAATGAAAAACTGTTTTTT
-	TRBV2	TRBJ1-2	few	CASSEAGFRDNYGYTF	TGTGCCAGCAGTGAAGCTGGTTTCCGGGACAACTATGGCTACACCTTC
-	TRBV6-6	TRBJ2-1	few	CASSYSVGVSDNEQFF	TGTGCCAGCAGTTACTCAGTGGGGGTGAGCGACAATGAGCAGTTCTTC
-	TRBV4-1	TRBJ2-3	-	CASTPTPGQRDTQYF	TGCGCCAGCACCCCAACCCCCGGACAACGAGATACGCAGTATTTT